What follows are 25 T cell receptor beta chains derived from one specimen sequenced in a study of T cells in Graves' hyperthyroidism and ophthalmopathy. Amplification of TCR beta CDR3 regions was performed using RNA transcripts as template. The study used the HTBI primer set for a first-round RT-PCR of the TCR CDR3. TCRdb reprocessed the multiplex PCR reads via MiXCR and lists one record per CDR3 protein. The sample yields some 300,000 distinct CDR3 sequences, around 20% seen once. Sequencing was done on a sample of blood. These receptors were collected from a man aged 50-60 years with Graves' ophthalmopathy.

This clonotype showed up just a few times. The chain uses TRBV20-1 and TRBJ2-3; 9 bases match TRBD2. Per germline, CDR1 DFQATT and CDR2 SNEGSKA (reference sequence). Losses at the gene ends were 3 bases for V and 0 bases for J; bases not matched to a gene: 10. The CDR3 extends over 17 amino acids. As DNA, the CDR3 is TGCAGTGCTAGCGGGGCCTGGCGGGAGGGGAGCACAGATACGCAGTATTTT. Protein: CSASGAWREGSTDTQYF.

The V gene is TRBV13, the J gene TRBJ2-7, with a tentative D call TRBD2 (5 bases). From germline, CDR1 is PRHDT and CDR2 FYEKMQ (reference sequence). The CDR3 extends over 12 amino acids. V shed 6 bases and J shed 9 bases, with 15 bases lying between them. The CDR3 here is CASSDSTRAQYF. Here the CDR3 DNA reads TGTGCCAGCAGTGACTCCACGCGGGCGCAGTACTTC.

In this sample, this clonotype turned up a few times. This chain uses TRBV6-6 with TRBJ2-7; 7 bases match TRBD2. J lost 4 bases, V lost 2 bases, and 5 bases had no gene match. This CDR3 comprises 14 residues. Germline V gene lookup returns CDR1 MNHNY and CDR2 SVGAGI (reference sequence). CDR3 coding DNA: TGTGCCAGCAGTTACCGGGAAGCGGGGTACGAGCAGTACTTC. This codes for CASSYREAGYEQYF.

This clonotype was detected ten times or more. The chain has TRBV27 and TRBJ2-5; D remains unclear. Trimming took 3 bases from V and 2 from J, leaving 7 bases between them. The CDR3 contains 13 residues. Germline V gives CDR1 MNHEY, CDR2 SMNVEV (reference sequence). CDR3 DNA sequence: TGTGCCAGCAGTTTCCCCACTCAAGAGACCCAGTACTTC. Translated, it gives CASSFPTQETQYF.

This clonotype appeared many times. The chain links TRBV3-1 to TRBJ2-7; 7 bases are shared with TRBD2. The CDR3 is 12 residues long. With V trimmed by 3 bases and J by 7 bases, 3 bases remained unmatched. Looked up from germline, CDR1 is LGHDT and CDR2 is YNNKEL (reference sequence). The chain's CDR3 is CASSHRGGEQYF. CDR3 in DNA: TGTGCCAGCAGCCATCGGGGAGGGGAGCAGTACTTC.

The chain joins TRBV19 to TRBJ2-1; the D gene is possibly TRBD1 (7 bases). Germline CDR1 LNHDA, CDR2 SQIVND (reference sequence). The CDR3 is 17 amino acids. The V gene lost 8 bases and the J gene lost 9 bases, with 29 bases spanning the gap. In DNA, the CDR3 is TGTGCCAGTTGTTCTAGGGCGGGACAGATGATTTTTTGTGAGCAGTTCTTC. Encoded protein: CASCSRAGQMIFCEQFF.

This clonotype was seen at least ten times. This chain connects TRBV30 to TRBJ2-1; 10 bases map to TRBD2. Germline assignment: CDR1 GTSNPN and CDR2 SVGIG (reference sequence). There are 15 residues in the CDR3. Trimming cost V 4 bases and J 0 bases; bases outside gene matches: 3. In DNA, the CDR3 is TGTGCCTGGATGGGACTAGCGCGCTCCTACAATGAGCAGTTCTTC. Translated, it gives CAWMGLARSYNEQFF.

This clonotype has just a few counts. The rearrangement joins TRBV25-1 to TRBJ1-5, with D possibly TRBD1 on 5 matching bases. The V gene lost 1 base and the J gene lost 7 bases, with 8 bases spanning the gap. This CDR3 comprises 13 residues. Germline CDR1 and CDR2: MGHDK and SYGVNS. CDR3 sequence (DNA): TGTGCCAGCAGTGAATGGGGGGAACAGCCCCAGCATTTT. It translates to CASSEWGEQPQHF.

J is TRBJ2-7 and V is TRBV28; no definite D call. The germline V gene encodes CDR1 MDHEN and CDR2 SYDVKM. The CDR3 has 15 residues. The V and J ends lost 2 bases and 2 bases respectively, with 13 bases between them. CDR3 DNA sequence: TGTGCCAGCAGTTTAACCTCTCGCGGAACCTACGAGCAGTACTTC. The encoded protein is CASSLTSRGTYEQYF. The full variable domain, rest sourced from reference TRBV28 and TRBJ2-7, is DVKVTQSSRYLVKRTGEKVFLECVQDMDHENMFWYRQDPGLGLRLIYFSYDVKMKEKGDIPEGYSVSREKKERFSLILESASTNQTSMYLCASSLTSRGTYEQYFGPGTRLTVT.

The gene calls are TRBV20-1 and TRBJ2-1, with D uncertain. The CDR3 runs to 15 residues. The germline CDR1 and CDR2 sequences are DFQATT and SNEGSKA (reference sequence). V lost 0 bases to trimming and J lost 1 base, with 10 bases between them. The CDR3 is CSARDQKKSYNEQFF. The CDR3 DNA reads TGCAGTGCTAGAGATCAAAAAAAATCCTACAATGAGCAGTTCTTC.

This clonotype showed up many times. The CDR3 DNA is TGTGCCAGCAGTGAAGTCCGGACCTATTACAATGAGCAGTTCTTC. Encoded protein: CASSEVRTYYNEQFF. This chain links TRBV2 with TRBJ2-1; no firm D call. The V gene lost 1 base and the J gene lost 4 bases, with 11 bases spanning the gap. Germline-derived CDR1 and CDR2 are SNHLY and FYNNEI. The CDR3 is made up of 15 amino acids.

This chain uses TRBV10-3 with TRBJ2-1, with 9 bases lining up with TRBD2. The ends lost 10 bases at V and 5 bases at J; junction bases unmatched: 9. The CDR3 length is 14 residues. CDR1 is ENHRY, CDR2 SYGVKD, per germline. CDR3 in DNA: TGTGCCAGTCGAGAACTAGCGGGTAACAATGAGCAGTTCTTC. Protein sequence: CASRELAGNNEQFF.

The chain couples TRBV11-2 to TRBJ1-2; D unclear. The CDR3 has 14 amino acids. The germline gives CDR1 SGHAT, CDR2 FQNNGV. Trimming took off 5 bases at V and 4 bases at J, with 14 bases between the two ends. This CDR3 is CASSPSGEFYGYTF. The CDR3 DNA is TGTGCCAGCAGCCCCTCCGGGGAGTTCTATGGCTACACCTTC.

This clonotype was seen at least ten times. The J gene is TRBJ2-5, the V gene TRBV6-1, with 7 bases that match TRBD1. Germline CDR1 MNHNS, CDR2 SASEGT. The CDR3 covers 14 residues. Trimming took 5 bases from V and 2 from J; bases not matched to a gene: 5. The CDR3: CASSLTGMQETQYF. The CDR3 nucleotides read TGTGCCAGCAGTCTGACAGGGATGCAAGAGACCCAGTACTTC.

V and J are TRBV5-4 and TRBJ2-7; tentative D call: TRBD2 (6 bases). Germline CDR1 reads SGHNT; CDR2 reads YYREEE (reference sequence). This CDR3 has 14 residues. Trimming left V 1 base short and J 0 bases short, with 8 bases between. The CDR3 DNA sequence: TGTGCCAGCAGCTTGCCCGGGGGCTCCTACGAGCAGTACTTC. Amino acid sequence: CASSLPGGSYEQYF.

The rearrangement uses TRBV20-1 and TRBJ2-3; D perhaps matches TRBD2 (5 bases). Germline loops: CDR1 DFQATT, CDR2 SNEGSKA (reference sequence). The CDR3 runs to 11 residues. V was cut by 4 bases and J by 9 bases, with 11 bases left in between. Written as DNA, the CDR3 is TGCAGTGCTACCTGGGAGATGACGCAGTATTTT. Its translation: CSATWEMTQYF.

The CDR3 spells CASSLSQTQYF. The CDR3 coding sequence is TGTGCCAGCAGCTTATCTCAGACCCAGTACTTC. The rearrangement joins TRBV11-2 to TRBJ2-5; no clear D. The CDR3 has 11 residues. From germline, CDR1 is SGHAT and CDR2 FQNNGV. The V end lost 2 bases, the J end lost 6 bases, and 4 bases lay between the germline ends.

This clonotype was seen only a few times. V usage is TRBV10-2 and J usage is TRBJ2-7; D ambiguous. Germline CDR1 is WSHSY and CDR2 is SAAADI. The CDR3 runs 15 residues. The germline V and J ends were trimmed by 4 bases and 6 bases, with 19 bases remaining between them. The CDR3 DNA sequence: TGCGCCAGCAGTGGGTTTCTAGGCCACGTCGGCGAGCAGTACTTC. This encodes CASSGFLGHVGEQYF.

This clonotype came up many times. The chain is built from TRBV12-3 or TRBV12-4 and TRBJ1-2; D unresolved. The CDR3 spans 13 residues. The germline V and J ends were trimmed by 2 bases and 6 bases, with 10 bases remaining between them. The CDR3 loop reads CASSLMGADGYTF. In nucleotides, the CDR3 is TGTGCCAGCAGTTTAATGGGCGCAGATGGCTACACCTTC.

This clonotype was counted many times. The J gene is TRBJ2-2, the V gene TRBV11-2; 7 bases map to TRBD2. CDR1 SGHAT and CDR2 FQNNGV come from the germline V gene. V shed 5 bases and J 4 bases; nucleotides not matched to a gene: 16. The length of the CDR3 is 18 residues. Here the CDR3 reads CASSPPSPLGRATGELFF. The CDR3 DNA is TGTGCCAGCAGCCCACCCTCGCCCCTTGGGAGGGCCACCGGGGAGCTGTTTTTT.

The chain recombines TRBV15 with TRBJ2-7, with D perhaps TRBD1 (6 bases). Trimming cost V 0 bases and J 4 bases, with 13 bases left between them. The CDR3 length is 15 residues. The germline gives CDR1 LNHNV, CDR2 YYDKDF (reference sequence). DNA of the CDR3: TGTGCCACCAGCAGAGAAAACCGAGACAGGTACGAGCAGTACTTC. Translated, it gives CATSRENRDRYEQYF.

This clonotype was picked up many times. The chain carries TRBV20-1 and TRBJ2-7, with D possibly TRBD1 on 5 matching bases. V lost 5 bases and J 2 bases, leaving 10 bases between the germline ends. CDR1 DFQATT and CDR2 SNEGSKA come from the germline V gene (reference sequence). The CDR3 has 12 residues. Written as DNA, the CDR3 is TGCAGTGCTCCACAGGAAACCTACGAGCAGTACTTC. Residues: CSAPQETYEQYF.

This clonotype was detected a few times. V is TRBV27 and J is TRBJ2-7; perhaps TRBD2 as D (6 bases). Germline CDR1 MNHEY, CDR2 SMNVEV (reference sequence). V was cut by 4 bases and J by 2 bases, with 12 bases left in between. The CDR3 contains 14 residues. CDR3 DNA sequence: TGTGCCAGCAGTTACTCGGGACTCGCCTACGAGCAGTACTTC. Its translation: CASSYSGLAYEQYF.

Ten or more counts support this clonotype. The chain is built from TRBV11-2 and TRBJ2-1; TRBD2 matches 10 bases. V lost 1 base and J lost 3; bases outside the gene matches: 9. Germline V CDR1 and CDR2: SGHAT, FQNNGV. CDR3 length equals 18 residues. CDR3 sequence: CASSLGPGTSANYNEQFF. The CDR3 DNA is TGTGCCAGCAGCTTAGGTCCCGGGACTAGCGCCAACTACAATGAGCAGTTCTTC.

The table lists this clonotype with many counts. This chain joins TRBV3-1 and TRBJ1-3; D remains unclear. The germline gives CDR1 LGHDT, CDR2 YNNKEL (reference sequence). Trimming pared 3 bases from V and 2 bases from J, leaving 5 bases between. The CDR3 spans 13 residues. CDR3 nucleotide sequence: TGTGCCAGCAGCCAGCCAGCTGGAAACACCATATATTTT. This encodes CASSQPAGNTIYF.